Listed below are T cell receptor beta chains from one sample, sequenced in a study of blood T cell dynamics during melanoma immunotherapy. Using immunoSEQ multiplex PCR, the repertoire was profiled, and TCRdb retains in-frame clones only, with some absent. The sample yields more than 14,000 clones, around 88% seen once. The material sequenced was blood, taken from a patient treated with checkpoint blockade. The receptors come from a human donor with melanoma. CDR3s include the opening cysteine and the closing phenylalanine or tryptophan. A D gene is named only where the DNA matches it firmly. Not all rows give a size; the values are once, few, many and, for expanded clones, a class.

TRBJ2-1 | . | TRBD2 | TRBV5-1 | TGCGCCAGCAGTCCTTTAGGGACTAGCGTAAACAATGAGCAGTTCTTC | CASSPLGTSVNNEQFF
TRBJ2-2 | . | TRBD1 | TRBV19 | TGTGCCAGTACCCTGGGACAGGGTCTGACCGGGGAGCTGTTTTTT | CASTLGQGLTGELFF
TRBJ2-2 | once | . | TRBV28 | TGTGCCAGCAGCCGACCGGGGCGGACTTACACCGGGGAGCTGTTTTTT | CASSRPGRTYTGELFF
TRBJ2-5 | . | . | TRBV7-9 | TGTGCCAGCAGCTTAGGAGCAGGGCGGCAGACCCAGTACTTC | CASSLGAGRQTQYF
TRBJ2-5 | once | TRBD2 | TRBV11-2 | TGTGCCAGCAGCGGACGGGGGGCGGGACTAGCTCGTGAGCAGTACTTC | CASSGRGAGLAREQYF
TRBJ2-7 | . | . | TRBV19 | TGTGCCAGTAGTAAATTTGGGGAAATCGACGAGCAGTACTTC | CASSKFGEIDEQYF
TRBJ1-1 | . | . | TRBV30 | TGTGCCTGGAGTCCGAACGGGGCTGGGGACACTGAAGCTTTCTTT | CAWSPNGAGDTEAFF
TRBJ1-4 | . | TRBD1 | TRBV9 | TGTGCCAGCAGCGGACCAGGGGGCACTAATGAAAAACTGTTTTTT | CASSGPGGTNEKLFF
TRBJ1-2 | . | . | TRBV7-2 | TGTGCCAGCAGCTTAGCGGGGCTTTATGGCTACACCTTC | CASSLAGLYGYTF
TRBJ1-5 | . | . | TRBV6-1 | TGTGCCAGCAGTGATCGGTATAGCAATCAGCCCCAGCATTTT | CASSDRYSNQPQHF
TRBJ1-1 | . | . | TRBV6-5 | TGTGCCAGCAGTTACATAGCAAGAGGGCAAGCTTTCTTT | CASSYIARGQAFF
TRBJ1-1 | . | . | TRBV18 | TGTGCCAGCTCACCCGTCCGAGGCACTGAAGCTTTCTTT | CASSPVRGTEAFF
TRBJ1-4 | . | TRBD1 | TRBV5-1 | TGCGCCAGCAGCTTGGCCCGGGAGTGGGACCCCGCTCGGTCGACAGGGTGGTATGAAAAACTGTTTTTT | CASSLAREWDPARSTGWYEKLFF
TRBJ2-7 | once | TRBD1 | TRBV7-6 | TGTGCCAGCAGCCCCGAACAGGGGGACGAGCAGTACTTC | CASSPEQGDEQYF
TRBJ2-2 | . | TRBD2 | TRBV7-9 | TGTGCCAGCAGCCGGGGGACTAGCGGGAGTCCCGGGGAGCTGTTTTTT | CASSRGTSGSPGELFF
TRBJ2-7 | . | TRBD1 | TRBV5-1 | TGCGCCAGCAGCCGAACGGACAGGGGGGACTACGAGCAGTACTTC | CASSRTDRGDYEQYF
TRBJ2-3 | . | . | TRBV20-1 | TGCAGTGCCGTCGTGGATACGCAGTATTTT | CSAVVDTQYF
TRBJ2-2 | . | TRBD2 | TRBV19 | TGTGCCAGTAGTAACCCTCGGGCGGGAGTTGTCACCGGGGAGCTGTTTTTT | CASSNPRAGVVTGELFF
TRBJ2-5 | . | . | TRBV11-2 | TGTGCCAGCAGCTTTTCTAGGGGCCGAGAGACCCAGTACTTC | CASSFSRGRETQYF
TRBJ1-5 | few | . | TRBV30 | TGTGCCTGGGCGCAGGGTAGCAATCAGCCCCAGCATTTT | CAWAQGSNQPQHF
TRBJ2-2 | . | TRBD2 | TRBV7-3 | TGTGCCAGCAGTAGCGGGAGCCACACCGGGGAGCTGTTTTTT | CASSSGSHTGELFF
TRBJ2-5 | . | . | TRBV5-4 | TGTGCCAGCAGCCCACAGGGAAAAGAGACCCAGTACTTC | CASSPQGKETQYF
TRBJ1-2 | . | TRBD1 | TRBV19 | TGTGCCAGTAGTCCAGCACAGGGGGCGCAGAACTATGGCTACACCTTC | CASSPAQGAQNYGYTF
TRBJ1-5 | . | TRBD1 | TRBV6-1 | TGTGCCAGCGAAAGGACAGGGGGCAATCAGCCCCAGCATTTT | CASERTGGNQPQHF
TRBJ1-2 | few | TRBD1 | TRBV28 | TGTGCCAGCAGTCGACAGGGGAACTATGGCTACACCTTC | CASSRQGNYGYTF
TRBJ1-5 | . | TRBD1 | TRBV6-5 | TGTGCCAGCAGTTGGGACAGGGGCCGGGGCAATCAGCCCCAGCATTTT | CASSWDRGRGNQPQHF
TRBJ1-1 | . | . | TRBV14 | TGTGCCAGCAGTCGAGACACGAACACTGAAGCTTTCTTT | CASSRDTNTEAFF
TRBJ1-2 | . | . | TRBV11-2 | TGTGCCAGCAGCTCCTCTAGGGCTGACTATGGCTACACCTTC | CASSSSRADYGYTF
TRBJ2-7 | . | TRBD1 | TRBV10-3 | TGTGCCATCAAACCGGGACAGAGCTCCTACGAGCAGTACTTC | CAIKPGQSSYEQYF
TRBJ2-5 | . | TRBD2 | TRBV27 | TGTGCCAGCAGTTTGACTAGCGGGAGCTTAGAGACCCAGTACTTC | CASSLTSGSLETQYF
TRBJ1-1 | once | . | TRBV11-1 | TGTGCCAGCAGCTTAGCAGGGGGCACTGAAGCTTTCTTT | CASSLAGGTEAFF
TRBJ1-1 | . | . | TRBV7-3 | TGTGCCAGCAGCTTTCGTATAGCCGGGGCCACTGAAGCTTTCTTT | CASSFRIAGATEAFF
TRBJ2-5 | . | . | TRBV5-5 | TGTGCCAGCAGCGGTTGGGGGGAGACCCAGTACTTC | CASSGWGETQYF
TRBJ2-7 | once | TRBD1 | TRBV7-3 | TGTGCCAGCAACAAAGGGGGCGGCAGAAGGGTCAACTACGAGCAGTACTTC | CASNKGGGRRVNYEQYF
TRBJ2-1 | . | TRBD2 | TRBV4-3 | TGCGCCAGCAGCCAAGATCCCGGGACTAGCTATGTCGATGAGCAGTTCTTC | CASSQDPGTSYVDEQFF
TRBJ2-2 | once | . | TRBV28 | TGTGCCAGCAACACCCCGGCCGGGGAGCTGTTTTTT | CASNTPAGELFF
TRBJ2-3 | few | TRBD2 | TRBV4-1 | TGCGCCAGCAGCCAAGATGAGACTAGCGGGAGAGTTCGGGCAGATACGCAGTATTTT | CASSQDETSGRVRADTQYF
TRBJ2-7 | . | . | TRBV5-3 | TGTGCCAGAAGCTTCAGGGCCCTCTCCTACGAGCAGTACTTC | CARSFRALSYEQYF
TRBJ2-5 | once | . | TRBV5-5 | TGTGCCAGCAGCCCCCTGGCTGGTGAGAAGGAGACCCAGTACTTC | CASSPLAGEKETQYF
TRBJ2-7 | once | . | TRBV4-3 | TGCGCCAGCAGCCAACAAAGGGGGAGCGAGCAGTACTTC | CASSQQRGSEQYF
TRBJ2-7 | . | TRBD1 | TRBV19 | TGTGCCAGTAGTAGGAACACCGGGACAGGAGACTACGAGCAGTACTTC | CASSRNTGTGDYEQYF
TRBJ2-7 | once | TRBD1 | TRBV9 | TGTGCCAGCAGCTCATCGGACAGGGACTACGAGCAGTACTTC | CASSSSDRDYEQYF